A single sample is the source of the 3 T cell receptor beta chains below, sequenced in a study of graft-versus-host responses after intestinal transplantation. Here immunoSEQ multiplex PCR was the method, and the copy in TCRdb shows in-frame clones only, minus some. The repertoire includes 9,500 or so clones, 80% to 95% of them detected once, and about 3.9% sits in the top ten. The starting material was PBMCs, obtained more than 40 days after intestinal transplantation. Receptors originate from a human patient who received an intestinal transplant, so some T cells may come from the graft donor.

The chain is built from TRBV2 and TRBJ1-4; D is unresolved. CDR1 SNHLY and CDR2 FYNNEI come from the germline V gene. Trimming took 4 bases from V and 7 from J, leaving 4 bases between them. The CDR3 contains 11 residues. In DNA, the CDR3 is TGTGCCAGCAGTGTGGGTGAAAAACTGTTTTTT. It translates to CASSVGEKLFF.

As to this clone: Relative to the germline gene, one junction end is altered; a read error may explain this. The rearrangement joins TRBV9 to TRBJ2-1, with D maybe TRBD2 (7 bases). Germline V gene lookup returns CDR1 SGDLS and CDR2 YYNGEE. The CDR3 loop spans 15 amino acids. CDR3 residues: CVSSGEGDFPGEQFF. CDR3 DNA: TGTGTCAGCAGCGGGGAGGGGGACTTCCCCGGGGAGCAGTTCTTC.

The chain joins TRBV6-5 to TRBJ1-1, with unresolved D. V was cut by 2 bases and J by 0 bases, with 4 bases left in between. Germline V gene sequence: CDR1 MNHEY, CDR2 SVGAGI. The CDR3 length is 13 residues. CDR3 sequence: CASSYNLNTEAFF. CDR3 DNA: TGTGCCAGCAGTTACAACCTGAACACTGAAGCTTTCTTT.